This TCR beta chain emerged from a study of T-cell reconstitution after alpha-beta-depleted transplantation in children. This clonotype was seen a few times. The antigen remains undetermined. CDR3 length: 15 amino acids. Germline V CDR1 and CDR2: SNHLY, FYNNEI. V was shortened by 8 bases and J by 0 bases, with 16 bases between the two germline ends. Findings and limits, study-wide: Among T cells one year after transplant, newly produced cells accounted for most counts and diversity. Recipient T cells and thymic progenitors that survived gave rise to the high TCRbeta diversity observed at day 60 in some patients. The study reportedly traced alpha-beta T cells about two months after transplant to several hundred expanded graft clones.

The TCRbeta library incorporated unique molecular identifiers. Each CDR3 protein is one row after TCRdb ran MiXCR on the PCR reads. Among roughly 490,000 distinct CDR3 sequences, about an eighth were seen once, and the ten largest hold less than 15%. Sequencing used PBMCs, mostly from graft donor cells, obtained 180 days after TCRalphabeta/CD19-depleted stem cell transplant. V and J are TRBV2 and TRBJ2-5; tentatively, D is TRBD1 (6 bases). The receptor was derived from a female patient aged 2-9 years who had a stem cell transplant for aplastic anemia, so the T cells may come from the graft donor. The CDR3 region is CASSSQGRYQETQYF. The CDR3 region has the DNA TGTGCCAGCTCCTCACAGGGTCGGTACCAAGAGACCCAGTACTTC.